The table lists the clone carrying this T cell receptor (beta chain) with many counts. Its antigen is not identified. V lost 8 bases and J lost 5; bases outside the gene matches: 5. The CDR3 runs 12 residues. CDR1 is GTSNPN, CDR2 SVGIG, per germline (reference sequence). The time point is: newly diagnosed GD, antithyroid drugs for less than 3 months. The TCR library used RNA extracted from PBMCs. Into tubes containing EDTA, 7.5 to 9.5 milliliters of peripheral blood were drawn. TCR beta libraries were built with iRepertoire HTBI primers and Arm-PCR of CDR3 regions. Each CDR3 protein is one row after TCRdb ran MiXCR on the multiplex PCR reads. Here the sample spans 450,000 to 700,000 distinct CDR3 sequences, about 14% being singletons. These data originate in a study of regulatory T cells in long-lasting Graves disease. General study results and limits: The number of shared public clonotypes was higher in persistent patients (approximately 3,000) than new patients (about 910).

These sequences were also reported in another study, on T cells in Graves' hyperthyroidism and ophthalmopathy. As that study records: Ophthalmopathy and stable hyperthyroidism were told apart by a 13 V-J model. Ophthalmopathy prediction by the model preceded onset by a median approximately six months.

The sequence came from a man aged 30 to 39 with Graves disease. This specimen was peripheral blood mononuclear cells (PBMCs), taken at new diagnosis, from a patient treated with antithyroid drugs. This chain uses TRBV30 with TRBJ2-1, with 8 bases matching TRBD2. CDR3 nucleotides: TGTGCCGTTAGCGGGAAACACAATGAGCAGTTCTTC. It codes for CAVSGKHNEQFF. The full variable domain, with the rest looked up from reference TRBV30 and TRBJ2-1, is SQTIHQWPATLVQPVGSPLSLECTVEGTSNPNLYWYRQAAGRGLQLLFYSVGIGQISSEVPQNLSASRPQDRQFILSSKKLLLSDSGFYLCAVSGKHNEQFFGPGTRLTVL.